The subject of this entry is one T cell receptor beta chain. Its target is not known. The sample comes from a study of cytomegalovirus exposure and HLA in healthy donors. Broader study findings: At a 0.05 false discovery rate, a later analysis found around 15,000 TCR beta sequences to be associated with HLA alleles.

Primers included in the PCR were 60 Vbeta and 13 Jbeta primers. The protocol was immunoSEQ multiplex PCR, while the TCRdb copy is restricted to in-frame clones and leaves out a portion. Of a few hundred thousand clones detected, about 80% appear once; the ten largest clones hold roughly 7.4%. Germline-derived CDR1 and CDR2 are WSHSY and SAAADI. CDR3 length: 13 residues. Sequenced material: PBMCs. This chain connects TRBV10-2 to TRBJ2-5; 7 bases align to TRBD2. The DNA end is a closer match to TRBJ2-7, so the J assignment may be wrong. This TCR derives from a woman in her sixties in good health and CMV-seropositive. The CDR3 sequence: CASMRESSYEQYF. The CDR3 nucleotides are TGCGCCAGCATGCGGGAGAGCTCCTACGAGCAGTACTTC.